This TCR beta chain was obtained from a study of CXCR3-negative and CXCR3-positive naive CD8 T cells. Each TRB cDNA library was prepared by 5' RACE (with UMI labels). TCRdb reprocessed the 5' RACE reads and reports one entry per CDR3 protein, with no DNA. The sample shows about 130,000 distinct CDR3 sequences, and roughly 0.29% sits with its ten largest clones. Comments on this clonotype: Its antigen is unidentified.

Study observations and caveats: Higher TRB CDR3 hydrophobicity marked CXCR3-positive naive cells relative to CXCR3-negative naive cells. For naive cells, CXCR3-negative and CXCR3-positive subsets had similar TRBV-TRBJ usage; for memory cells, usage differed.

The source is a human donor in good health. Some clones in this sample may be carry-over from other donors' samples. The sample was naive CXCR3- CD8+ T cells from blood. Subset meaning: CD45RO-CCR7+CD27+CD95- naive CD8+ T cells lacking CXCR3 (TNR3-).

CDR3 in amino acids: CASSVNSGVKNIQYF. J is TRBJ2-4 and V is TRBV5-1; the TRBD1 assignment by TCRdb is unverifiable without DNA. CDR3 length: 15 amino acids. Germline CDR1 is SGHRS and CDR2 is YFSETQ. The variable domain in full, with the rest retrieved from reference TRBV5-1 and TRBJ2-4, is KAGVTQTPRYLIKTRGQQVTLSCSPISGHRSVSWYQQTPGQGLQFLFEYFSETQRNKGNFPGRFSGRQFSNSRSEMNVSTLELGDSALYLCASSVNSGVKNIQYFGAGTRLSVL.